The clone carrying this TCR beta chain was observed a few times. The data were obtained in a study of T cells in Graves' hyperthyroidism and ophthalmopathy. The CDR3 runs 15 residues. Trimming left V 6 bases short and J 5 bases short, with 19 bases between. Amplified regions were TCR beta CDR3 sequences from RNA transcripts. With the HTBI primer set, the TCR CDR3 went through a first round of RT-PCR. TCRdb passed the multiplex PCR reads through MiXCR, listing each CDR3 protein once. The repertoire holds hundreds of thousands of distinct CDR3 sequences, with more than 11% as singletons. This sequence was found in a woman aged 30 to 39 with Graves' hyperthyroidism that later progressed to Graves' ophthalmopathy. Sequencing was carried out using blood. The V call is TRBV12-3 or TRBV12-4, the J call TRBJ1-1, with D uncertain. CDR3 nucleotide sequence: TGTGCCAGCAGGCCTCGGGAGGGCCGGGAGACTGAAGCTTTCTTT. This translates into CASRPREGRETEAFF.